These 21 T cell receptor beta chains were all obtained from the same sample, sequenced in a study of hypomethylating agent response in myelodysplastic syndrome. Produced via immunoSEQ multiplex PCR; TCRdb's table is partial and in-frame only. Among roughly 6,000 clones listed, approximately 82% were seen once. The sequenced sample was bone marrow, obtained before or after starting hypomethylating agent treatment for myelodysplastic syndrome (not recorded which). The receptors derive from a human donor with myelodysplastic syndrome.

V gene TRBV28 combines with J gene TRBJ1-2, with D possibly TRBD1 on 6 matching bases. V was cut by 4 bases and J by 8 bases, with 17 bases left in between. The length of the CDR3 is 14 residues. The germline V gene encodes CDR1 MDHEN and CDR2 SYDVKM. The CDR3 nucleotides read TGTGCCAGCAGTTATAAGTCATACAGGGACGGCTACACCTTC. The encoded protein is CASSYKSYRDGYTF.

This sequence joins TRBV10-3 and TRBJ2-1; 7 bases match TRBD2. CDR3 length: 14 amino acids. Trimming removed 3 bases from V and 3 bases from J; junction bases left unmatched: 2. CDR1 is ENHRY, CDR2 SYGVKD, per germline. CDR3 residues: CAISEGTIYNEQFF. CDR3 DNA sequence: TGTGCCATCAGTGAAGGGACTATCTACAATGAGCAGTTCTTC.

The V call is TRBV30, the J call TRBJ1-5; D uncertain. With 0 bases removed from V and 1 base from J, the gap between germline ends came to 4 bases. CDR3 length: 13 residues. Germline CDR1 and CDR2: GTSNPN and SVGIG (reference sequence). CDR3 nucleotides: TGTGCCTGGAGTGTTGACAGCAATCAGCCCCAGCATTTT. Its translation is CAWSVDSNQPQHF.

The chain carries TRBV19 and TRBJ1-5; D is possibly TRBD1 (5 bases). The CDR3 sequence is 14 residues long. Trimming stripped 1 base from V and 6 bases from J, with 10 bases between. In germline, CDR1 is LNHDA, CDR2 SQIVND (reference sequence). The DNA for the CDR3 is TGTGCCAGTAGTATAGGACAGCTCACTCAGCCCCAGCATTTT. Translating gives CASSIGQLTQPQHF.

The chain combines TRBV9 with TRBJ1-2; 10 bases agree with TRBD1. Germline lookup yields CDR1 SGDLS and CDR2 YYNGEE. The CDR3 runs 15 residues. After removal of 3 bases from V and 1 base from J, the junction contained 3 bases not matched to a gene. CDR3 sequence reads: CASSARDRGNYGYTF. CDR3 in DNA: TGTGCCAGCAGCGCCCGGGACAGGGGTAACTATGGCTACACCTTC.

V gene TRBV5-8 combines with J gene TRBJ2-7, with 9 bases fitting TRBD2. V gave up 3 bases and J gave up 4 bases; unmatched junction bases: 14. The CDR3 runs to 17 residues. Germline CDR1 is SGHTS and CDR2 is YDEGEE. This CDR3 is CASSSPKQRGAIYEQYV. CDR3 nucleotides: TGTGCCAGCAGCTCACCTAAGCAGCGGGGGGCCATATACGAGCAGTACGTC.

The genes are TRBV7-3 and TRBJ2-6, with a weak D call TRBD2 (5 bases). The CDR3 consists of 18 residues. Germline V gene data show CDR1 as SGHTA and CDR2 as FQGTGA. V gave up 1 base and J gave up 3 bases, with 16 bases separating them. The CDR3 protein is CASSLNRGRVGGANVLTF. The CDR3 nucleotides read TGTGCCAGCAGCTTAAACCGGGGAAGGGTTGGTGGGGCCAACGTCCTGACTTTC.

The J gene is TRBJ2-3, the V gene TRBV27, with 11 bases fitting TRBD2. Losses at the gene ends were 3 bases for V and 7 bases for J; bases not matched to a gene: 6. The CDR3 sequence is 15 residues long. Germline V CDR1 and CDR2: MNHEY, SMNVEV (reference sequence). Written as DNA, the CDR3 is TGTGCCAGCAGTTTCAATAGCGGGAGGGCCAATACGCAGTATTTT. Amino acids: CASSFNSGRANTQYF.

The chain employs TRBV7-9 and TRBJ2-1, with D unclear. Germline assignment: CDR1 SEHNR and CDR2 FQNEAQ (reference sequence). V lost 4 bases and J 7 bases, leaving 8 bases between the germline ends. CDR3 length: 12 residues. The CDR3 region has the DNA TGTGCCAGCAGCTACCTCCGGAATGAGCAGTTCTTC. It is translated as CASSYLRNEQFF. Full variable domain (remainder filled in from reference TRBV7-9 and TRBJ2-1): DTGVSQNPRHKITKRGQNVTFRCDPISEHNRLYWYRQTLGQGPEFLTYFQNEAQLEKSRLLSDRFSAERPKGSFSTLEIQRTEQGDSAMYLCASSYLRNEQFFGPGTRLTVL.

The chain recombines TRBV19 with TRBJ2-7; 9 nucleotides agree with TRBD2. This CDR3 is built from 14 residues. V was clipped by 10 bases and J by 3 bases; unmatched bases: 10. Looked up from germline, CDR1 is LNHDA and CDR2 is SQIVND (reference sequence). The CDR3 region has the DNA TGTGCCACCCAACCAGCGGGAGGTCACTACGAGCAGTACTTC. This sequence encodes CATQPAGGHYEQYF.

The chain is built from TRBV21-1 and TRBJ2-7; TRBD2 reflects the table's D call only, with no check against the DNA. TRBV21-1 is termed a pseudogene. The CDR3 has 17 amino acids. The CDR3 protein is CASSKARASGRDYEQYF. The CDR3 DNA follows: TGTGCCAGCAGCAAAGCAAGAGCTAGCGGGAGGGACTACGAGCAGTACTTC.

The chain couples TRBV6-6 to TRBJ1-2; a possible D gene is TRBD1 (6 bases). Trimming left V 2 bases short and J 4 bases short, with 11 bases between. Per the germline V gene, CDR1 is MNHNY and CDR2 is SVGAGI (reference sequence). The CDR3 is 14 residues long. Here the CDR3 DNA reads TGTGCCAGCAGTTACGACGGGACAATCTATGGCTACACCTTC. This translates into CASSYDGTIYGYTF.

This clone was observed a handful of times. The genes are TRBV5-5 and TRBJ1-5; a weak D match, TRBD1 (6 bases). The CDR3 is made up of 14 amino acids. Deletions cut 3 bases from V and 5 bases from J, with 12 bases between. Germline CDR1 reads SGHKS; CDR2 reads YYEKEE (reference sequence). The CDR3 protein is CASSYTGPDQPQHF. The CDR3 DNA reads TGTGCCAGCAGCTATACAGGGCCCGATCAGCCCCAGCATTTT.

The chain joins TRBV30 to TRBJ1-4; D remains unclear. The CDR3 totals 14 residues. The V end lost 2 bases, the J end lost 4 bases, and 11 bases lay between the germline ends. Germline loops: CDR1 GTSNPN, CDR2 SVGIG (reference sequence). CDR3 residues: CAWSMDSRNEKLFF. CDR3 DNA: TGTGCCTGGAGTATGGATTCCCGTAATGAAAAACTGTTTTTT.

The genes are TRBV5-1 and TRBJ1-1, with D unclear. The CDR3 consists of 15 residues. Trimming removed 2 bases at V and 1 base at J, with 12 bases between. The germline gives CDR1 SGHRS, CDR2 YFSETQ. The CDR3 protein is CASSLGRFGNTEAFF. The CDR3 bases are TGCGCCAGCAGCTTAGGTCGATTTGGGAACACTGAAGCTTTCTTT.

The chain has TRBV2 and TRBJ2-5, with D possibly being TRBD1 (6 bases). V lost 7 bases and J lost 3, with 18 bases in between. This CDR3 region has 15 residues. The germline V gene has CDR1 SNHLY and CDR2 FYNNEI. This chain's CDR3 is CASKLYRDTKETQYF. CDR3 DNA: TGTGCCAGCAAATTGTACCGGGACACGAAAGAGACCCAGTACTTC.

V usage is TRBV19 and J usage is TRBJ2-2; D is tentatively TRBD1 or TRBD2 (6 bases each). Germline lookup yields CDR1 LNHDA and CDR2 SQIVND (reference sequence). The CDR3 is made up of 14 amino acids. Trimming removed 4 bases at V and 4 bases at J, with 10 bases between. DNA of the CDR3: TGTGCCAGTAGTAGTAGGGGGGCCACCGGGGAGCTGTTTTTT. Translation gives CASSSRGATGELFF.

The chain is built from TRBV6-1 and TRBJ1-2; TRBD1 aligns across 7 bases. With V trimmed by 2 bases and J by 5 bases, 5 bases remained unmatched. This CDR3 has 14 amino acids. Germline CDR1 reads MNHNS; CDR2 reads SASEGT. CDR3 loop: CASSENRGGYGYTF. The DNA for the CDR3 is TGTGCCAGCAGTGAAAACAGGGGTGGTTATGGCTACACCTTC.

The chain joins TRBV5-4 to TRBJ2-3; possible D gene TRBD2, 6 bases. The germline CDR1 and CDR2 sequences are SGHNT and YYREEE (reference sequence). The length of the CDR3 is 14 residues. V lost 6 bases, J lost 3 bases, and 14 bases lay in between. CDR3 coding DNA: TGTGCCAGCACCGATGGGGGGAGGACAGATACGCAGTATTTT. It codes for CASTDGGRTDTQYF.

The chain has TRBV13 and TRBJ2-1, with D perhaps matching TRBD2 (5 bases). V dropped 4 bases and J dropped 0 bases, with 13 bases sitting between them. The CDR3 has 16 residues. Germline loops: CDR1 PRHDT, CDR2 FYEKMQ (reference sequence). CDR3 region: CASSSGSESSYNEQFF. The CDR3, as DNA: TGTGCCAGCAGCTCAGGTAGCGAAAGCTCCTACAATGAGCAGTTCTTC.

In its sample, this clone was seen once. The chain joins TRBV7-9 to TRBJ1-6, with a tentative D call TRBD1 (6 bases). CDR3 length equals 16 residues. Germline V gives CDR1 SEHNR, CDR2 FQNEAQ (reference sequence). The germline V and J ends were trimmed by 4 bases and 0 bases, with 10 bases remaining between them. Here the CDR3 DNA reads TGTGCCAGCAGCTCAGGGGTGAGCTCCTATAATTCACCCCTCCACTTT. Its translation: CASSSGVSSYNSPLHF.